A selection of T cell receptor beta chains follows, all from one sample in a study of blood T cell repertoires in COVID-19. TCRdb's copy holds only in-frame clones and misses some; the assay was immunoSEQ multiplex PCR. The sample consists of roughly 200,000 clones, around nine tenths of them appearing once. Material for sequencing was peripheral blood. The receptors originated from a man aged 60-69 years who had recovered from COVID-19. The CDR3 runs from the conserved cysteine through the conserved F or W. Expanded clones are given a class, and other clones once, few, many or no size at all.

v_call,clone_size,cdr3_aa
TRBV5-1,.,CASSLETFTGELFF
TRBV18,.,CASSPEAGTEAFF
TRBV9,.,CASSTGLSNQPQHF
TRBV5-1,.,CASRGDTLYTQYF
TRBV6-5,.,CAAWSSGNTIYF
TRBV30,.,CAWSSSSYEQYF
TRBV5-1,.,CASSMTGNTEAFF
TRBV10-3,.,CAISGTFGRLNTEAFF
TRBV6-5,few,CASSYSSGGKLFF
TRBV5-4,.,CASSLAQGHEQYF
TRBV7-8,.,CASSLGGQQFF
TRBV9,.,CASSAWTSGSNEQFF
TRBV5-1,.,CASSRDTGNYGYTF
TRBV12-3/TRBV12-4,once,CASRPTGGTEAFF
TRBV19,.,CATRTTTGSETQYF
TRBV30,.,CAWSKTGMNTEAFF
TRBV6-5,.,CASTPGAVRDEQYF
TRBV6-5,.,CASSSPGTYIAFF
TRBV5-4,.,CASSSKGAPPVESQYF
TRBV3-1/TRBV3-2,.,CASSQTGTEAFF